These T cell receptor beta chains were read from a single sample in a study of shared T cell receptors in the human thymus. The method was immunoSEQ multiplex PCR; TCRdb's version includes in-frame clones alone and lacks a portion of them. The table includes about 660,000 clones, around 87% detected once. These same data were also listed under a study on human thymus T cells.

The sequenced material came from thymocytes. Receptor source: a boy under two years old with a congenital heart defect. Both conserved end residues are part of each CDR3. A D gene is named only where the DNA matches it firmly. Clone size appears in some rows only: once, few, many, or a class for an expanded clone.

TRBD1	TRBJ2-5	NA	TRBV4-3	CASSQGTGWDVQETQYF	TGCGCCAGCAGCCAAGGGACAGGGTGGGACGTACAAGAGACCCAGTACTTC
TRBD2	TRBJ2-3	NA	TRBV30	CAWSVPGSGKGTDTQYF	TGTGCCTGGAGTGTACCAGGTAGCGGGAAAGGCACAGATACGCAGTATTTT
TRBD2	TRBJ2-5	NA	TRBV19	CASSTLAGGSAETQYF	TGTGCCAGTAGTACCCTAGCGGGAGGGTCAGCAGAGACCCAGTACTTC
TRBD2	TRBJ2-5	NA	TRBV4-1	CASSRTLRLAGVPETQYF	TGCGCCAGCAGCCGAACTTTACGACTAGCGGGAGTCCCAGAGACCCAGTACTTC
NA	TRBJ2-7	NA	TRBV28	CASSSDEQYF	TGTGCCAGCAGTTCAGACGAGCAGTACTTC
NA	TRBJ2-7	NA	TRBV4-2	CASSHRRGGDPYEQYF	TGTGCCAGCAGCCATCGGAGGGGGGGGGATCCCTACGAGCAGTACTTC
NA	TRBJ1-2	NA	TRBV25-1	CASSGQANYGYTF	TGTGCCAGCAGTGGACAGGCGAACTATGGCTACACCTTC
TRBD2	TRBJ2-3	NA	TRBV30	CAWSDRREGQLDTQYF	TGTGCCTGGAGTGACCGACGGGAGGGGCAACTAGATACGCAGTATTTT
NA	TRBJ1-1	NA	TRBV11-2	CASSLVEQGSGEAFF	TGTGCCAGCAGCTTAGTGGAACAGGGTTCGGGTGAAGCTTTCTTT
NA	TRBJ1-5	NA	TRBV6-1	CATFSGGGGQPQHF	TGTGCCACCTTTTCGGGGGGGGGAGGTCAGCCCCAGCATTTT
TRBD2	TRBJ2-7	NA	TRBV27	CASSLAGGPYEQYF	TGTGCCAGCAGTTTAGCGGGAGGGCCCTACGAGCAGTACTTC
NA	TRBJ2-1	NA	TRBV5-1	CASSLPSTEGGSFDEQFF	TGCGCCAGCAGCTTGCCATCGACTGAGGGAGGTTCTTTTGATGAGCAGTTCTTC
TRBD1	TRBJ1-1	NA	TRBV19	CASSISHRGVTEAFF	TGTGCCAGTAGTATTTCCCACAGGGGGGTCACTGAAGCTTTCTTT
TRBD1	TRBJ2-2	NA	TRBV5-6	CASSLGQGARETGELFF	TGTGCCAGCAGCTTGGGACAGGGGGCGAGAGAAACCGGGGAGCTGTTTTTT
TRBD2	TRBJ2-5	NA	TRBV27	CASSPRTSVKTQYF	TGTGCCAGCAGTCCCCGGACTAGCGTAAAGACCCAGTACTTC
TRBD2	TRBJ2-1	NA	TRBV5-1	CASSFPGGPAYNEQFF	TGCGCCAGCAGCTTCCCGGGAGGTCCGGCCTACAATGAGCAGTTCTTC
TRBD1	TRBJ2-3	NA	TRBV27	CASKDRGLADTQYF	TGTGCCAGCAAGGACAGGGGTTTGGCAGATACGCAGTATTTT
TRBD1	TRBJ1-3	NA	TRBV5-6	CASSFEGAAGNTIYF	TGTGCCAGCAGCTTCGAGGGGGCGGCTGGAAACACCATATATTTT
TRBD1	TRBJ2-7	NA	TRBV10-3	CAIRKGTGDEQYF	TGTGCCATCAGGAAAGGGACAGGCGACGAGCAGTACTTC
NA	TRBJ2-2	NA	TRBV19	CASSSGTLGRAGELFF	TGTGCCAGTAGTTCCGGGACTCTCGGGCGGGCCGGGGAGCTGTTTTTT
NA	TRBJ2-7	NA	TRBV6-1	CASSEELRPTPYEQYF	TGTGCCAGCAGTGAAGAGCTCCGTCCTACCCCCTACGAGCAGTACTTC
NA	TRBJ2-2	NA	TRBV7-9	CASSLDGGRPRTGELFF	TGTGCCAGCAGCTTAGACGGTGGGAGGCCGAGGACCGGGGAGCTGTTTTTT
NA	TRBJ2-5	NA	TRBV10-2	CASRPLDSKETQYF	TGCGCCAGCAGGCCTCTGGACAGCAAAGAGACCCAGTACTTC
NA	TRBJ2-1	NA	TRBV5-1	CASTPAGLNNEQFF	TGCGCCAGCACCCCAGCGGGCCTCAACAATGAGCAGTTCTTC
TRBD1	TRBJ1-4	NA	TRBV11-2	CASSLDRGGEKLFF	TGTGCCAGCAGCCTGGACAGGGGAGGTGAAAAACTGTTTTTT
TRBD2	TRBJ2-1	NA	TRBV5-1	CASSLPGGTAANEQFF	TGCGCCAGCAGCCTCCCGGGGGGGACCGCGGCCAATGAGCAGTTCTTC
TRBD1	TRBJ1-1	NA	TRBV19	CASSIERGDRGYTEAFF	TGTGCCAGTAGTATAGAAAGGGGGGACAGGGGATACACTGAAGCTTTCTTT
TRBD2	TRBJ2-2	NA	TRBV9	CASSVGTPWTSGRARTGELFF	TGTGCCAGCAGCGTAGGGACCCCCTGGACTAGCGGGAGGGCCCGCACCGGGGAGCTGTTTTTT
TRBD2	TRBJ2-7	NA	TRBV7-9	CASSQRGGTEQYF	TGTGCCAGCAGCCAGCGGGGAGGGACGGAGCAGTACTTC
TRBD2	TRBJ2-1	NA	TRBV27	CASSLSTSGAMISYNEQFF	TGTGCCAGCAGTTTATCCACTAGCGGGGCCATGATCTCCTACAATGAGCAGTTCTTC
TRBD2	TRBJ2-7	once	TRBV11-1	CASSSTTAPLAGDEQYF	TGTGCCAGCAGCTCCACGACCGCCCCACTAGCGGGAGACGAGCAGTACTTC
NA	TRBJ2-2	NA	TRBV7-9	CASSSKRLGELFF	TGTGCCAGCAGCTCCAAGAGGCTGGGGGAGCTGTTTTTT
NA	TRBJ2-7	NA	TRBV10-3	CAISEPPRGIHEQYF	TGTGCCATCAGTGAGCCCCCCAGGGGAATCCACGAGCAGTACTTC
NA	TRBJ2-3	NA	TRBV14	CASSQETSKDTQYF	TGTGCCAGCAGCCAAGAAACTAGCAAGGATACGCAGTATTTT
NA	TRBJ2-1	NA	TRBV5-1	CASSLNSWPGSYNEQFF	TGCGCCAGCAGCTTGAATTCTTGGCCGGGCTCCTACAATGAGCAGTTCTTC
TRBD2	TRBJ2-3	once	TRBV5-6	CASSWGVSGRGTDTQYF	TGTGCCAGCAGCTGGGGGGTCAGCGGGAGAGGGACAGATACGCAGTATTTT
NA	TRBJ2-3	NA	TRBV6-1	CASSDGNGGSTDTQYF	TGTGCCAGCAGTGACGGTAATGGCGGGAGCACAGATACGCAGTATTTT
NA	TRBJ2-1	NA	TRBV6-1	CASSEVAVRSSYNEQFF	TGTGCCAGCAGTGAGGTAGCGGTTAGGAGCTCCTACAATGAGCAGTTCTTC
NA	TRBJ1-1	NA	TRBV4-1	CASGPPAGARPEAFF	TGCGCCAGCGGCCCCCCGGCAGGGGCGAGGCCTGAAGCTTTCTTT
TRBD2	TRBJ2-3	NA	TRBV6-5	CASSKRLASTDTQYF	TGTGCCAGCAGTAAAAGACTAGCCTCCACAGATACGCAGTATTTT